The 21 T cell receptor beta chains in this list originate from one sample, sequenced in a study of cytomegalovirus exposure and HLA in healthy donors. With 60 Vbeta and 13 Jbeta primers, the PCR was carried out. This table comes from immunoSEQ multiplex PCR, and its TCRdb copy is limited to in-frame clones, with some not included. The sample shows 80,000 to 100,000 clones, about 81% of them seen only once. The specimen was PBMCs. The receptors derive from a man aged 40-55 years in good health and CMV-seronegative.

CDR3 in DNA: TGTGCCAGTAGCTCCGGGACTAGTGGCCCCGATACGCAGTATTTT. It encodes CASSSGTSGPDTQYF. The V gene is TRBV19, the J gene TRBJ2-3, with 8 bases aligning to TRBD2. Germline V lookup: CDR1 LNHDA, CDR2 SQIVND (reference sequence). With 6 bases clipped from V and 6 bases from J, the junction kept 11 bases outside the gene matches. This CDR3 is built from 15 residues.

This clone turned up a few times. The V and J genes are TRBV4-3 and TRBJ2-2; D is ambiguous. With 0 bases removed from V and 7 bases from J, the gap between germline ends came to 12 bases. Germline assignment: CDR1 LGHNA and CDR2 YSLEER. There are 15 residues in the CDR3. The CDR3, as DNA: TGCGCCAGCAGCCAAGATCACGGGTTTTACGGGGAGCTGTTTTTT. It translates to CASSQDHGFYGELFF.

This rearrangement joins TRBV5-6 to TRBJ2-2; possible D gene TRBD2, 5 bases. This CDR3 is 15 amino acids long. V dropped 6 bases and J dropped 1 base, with 13 bases sitting between them. Per the germline V gene, CDR1 is SGHDT and CDR2 is YYEEEE. The CDR3 coding sequence is TGTGCCAGCATCGACGTAGGGAGGAACACCGGGGAGCTGTTTTTT. Protein sequence: CASIDVGRNTGELFF.

Comment on this clone: One end of the junction fails to match germline, which may point to a read error. The chain is built from TRBV5-6 and TRBJ1-5; D is unresolved. Germline CDR1 is SGHDT and CDR2 is YYEEEE. The CDR3 is 15 amino acids. This chain's CDR3 is CASSFLRASNQSQHF. For the CDR3, the DNA is TGTGCCAGCAGCTTTTTGAGGGCGAGCAATCAGTCCCAGCATTTT.

The CDR3 loop is CASIGQGAEGTEAFF. The DNA for the CDR3 is TGTGCCAGCATAGGACAGGGGGCGGAAGGGACTGAAGCTTTCTTT. V gene TRBV7-9 combines with J gene TRBJ1-1, with 11 bases lining up with TRBD1. The CDR3 has 15 residues. Looked up from germline, CDR1 is SEHNR and CDR2 is FQNEAQ (reference sequence). V shed 7 bases, J shed 5 bases, and the junction held 9 bases outside the gene matches.

Only one count was recorded for this clone. This chain's CDR3 is CAISGGDRLLSYEQYF. DNA of the CDR3: TGTGCCATCAGTGGTGGAGACAGACTTCTATCCTACGAGCAGTACTTC. The V call is TRBV10-3, the J call TRBJ2-5; TRBD1 might be the D (5 bases). TRBJ2-7 explains the end of the DNA better; the J call may be wrong. Germline CDR1 ENHRY, CDR2 SYGVKD. The CDR3 spans 16 residues.

For the CDR3, the DNA is TGCAGCGTACGACAGGGGGGCGATCAGCCCCAGCATTTT. Its translation is CSVRQGGDQPQHF. This chain joins TRBV29-1 and TRBJ1-5, with 9 nucleotides matching TRBD1. V lost 6 bases, J lost 5 bases, and 5 bases stayed unmatched. The CDR3 totals 13 residues. Germline V gene sequence: CDR1 SQVTM, CDR2 ANQGSEA.

There are a few counts of this clone. The chain uses TRBV7-3 and TRBJ2-5; 11 bases map to TRBD2. V lost 6 bases and J lost 2; bases outside the gene matches: 5. The CDR3 totals 15 residues. Germline lookup yields CDR1 SGHTA and CDR2 FQGTGA. The CDR3 nucleotides read TGTGCCAGCAGTCCTAGCGGGGGGCTTCAAGAGACCCAGTACTTC. Amino acid sequence: CASSPSGGLQETQYF. The full variable domain, in which reference TRBV7-3 and TRBJ2-5 provide the parts outside the CDR3, is GAGVSQTPSNKVTEKGKYVELRCDPISGHTALYWYRQSLGQGPEFLIYFQGTGAADDSGLPNDRFFAVRPEGSVSTLKIQRTERGDSAVYLCASSPSGGLQETQYFGPGTRLLVL.

The chain couples TRBV6-6 to TRBJ1-5; no clear D. The CDR3 is 15 residues long. V was shortened by 5 bases and J by 0 bases, with 11 bases between the two germline ends. Germline V CDR1 and CDR2: MNHNY, SVGAGI (reference sequence). Written as DNA, the CDR3 is TGTGCCAGCAGTCTCGGGGATCTTAGCAATCAGCCCCAGCATTTT. Amino acid sequence: CASSLGDLSNQPQHF.

The CDR3 region is CASKLTLAGGQETQYF. The CDR3 region has the DNA TGCGCCAGCAAGCTAACCCTAGCGGGGGGTCAAGAGACCCAGTACTTC. The rearrangement joins TRBV5-1 to TRBJ2-5, with TRBD2 matching 11 bases. The CDR3 is 16 residues long. Germline CDR1 SGHRS, CDR2 YFSETQ. Germline trimming cut 6 bases from V and 2 bases from J; bases unmatched to any gene: 9.

The J gene is TRBJ2-7, the V gene TRBV5-1; a possible D gene is TRBD1 (5 bases). The germline V gene has CDR1 SGHRS and CDR2 YFSETQ. The CDR3 runs to 15 residues. V was shortened by 0 bases and J by 0 bases, with 10 bases between the two germline ends. In DNA form, the CDR3 reads TGCGCCAGCAGCTTGGAGGGGTACAGCTCCTACGAGCAGTACTTC. This gives the protein CASSLEGYSSYEQYF.

V usage is TRBV7-9 and J usage is TRBJ2-7; no definite D call. The CDR3 length is 12 residues. CDR1 is SEHNR and CDR2 is FQNEAQ in the germline V gene (reference sequence). V lost 8 bases and J lost 0, with 8 bases in between. The CDR3 sequence is CASSYISYEQYF. CDR3 DNA sequence: TGTGCCAGCTCCTATATCTCCTACGAGCAGTACTTC.

This clone occurred once. This rearrangement joins TRBV27 to TRBJ2-7; 8 nucleotides agree with TRBD1. The V gene end was trimmed by 3 bases and the J gene end by 6 bases; junction bases not matched to a gene: 1. CDR1 is MNHEY and CDR2 is SMNVEV in the germline V gene (reference sequence). The CDR3 runs to 12 residues. For the CDR3, the DNA is TGTGCCAGCAGTTTCGGGACAGGCGAGCAGTACTTC. Translation gives CASSFGTGEQYF.

V is TRBV5-1 and J is TRBJ1-1; 7 bases line up with TRBD1. The germline V gene encodes CDR1 SGHRS and CDR2 YFSETQ. The trim removed 0 bases at V and 6 bases at J, leaving 14 bases unmatched. The CDR3 totals 17 residues. The CDR3 nucleotides read TGCGCCAGCAGCTTGGGACAGGGCGGTCGAAAGGGCGCTGAAGCTTTCTTT. Amino acid sequence: CASSLGQGGRKGAEAFF.

The chain employs TRBV10-1 and TRBJ2-3; 9 nucleotides agree with TRBD1. The CDR3 extends over 15 amino acids. The trim removed 6 bases at V and 2 bases at J, leaving 6 bases unmatched. CDR1 is WNHNN, CDR2 SYGVQD, per germline (reference sequence). DNA of the CDR3: TGCGCCAGCAGACCGGGACAGGGCCCCACAGATACGCAGTATTTT. As protein: CASRPGQGPTDTQYF.

The CDR3 sequence: CASSDSTGVYNEQFF. The CDR3 region has the DNA TGCGCCAGCAGTGACTCGACAGGGGTATACAATGAGCAGTTCTTC. J is TRBJ2-1 and V is TRBV10-1, with 8 nucleotides matching TRBD1. Germline CDR1 is WNHNN and CDR2 is SYGVQD (reference sequence). V lost 3 bases to trimming and J lost 4 bases; unmatched junction nucleotides: 5. CDR3 length equals 15 residues.

J is TRBJ1-2 and V is TRBV28; TRBD1 matches at 9 bases. Per germline, CDR1 MDHEN and CDR2 SYDVKM. This CDR3 spans 16 amino acids. Trimming removed 6 bases from V and 4 bases from J; junction bases left unmatched: 12. Written as DNA, the CDR3 is TGTGCCAGCAGACAAATGGGGACAGGGAATGGCTATGGCTACACCTTC. Its protein product is CASRQMGTGNGYGYTF.

This chain connects TRBV11-1 to TRBJ2-1; 9 nucleotides agree with TRBD1. The CDR3 totals 13 residues. Per the germline V gene, CDR1 is SGHAT and CDR2 is FQDESV (reference sequence). The junction had 5 bases not matched to a gene; V was cut back by 6 bases and J by 8 bases. This CDR3 reads CASSSDRGDEQFF. The CDR3 DNA is TGTGCCAGCAGTTCGGACAGGGGAGATGAGCAGTTCTTC.

CDR3 DNA sequence: TGTGCCAGCAGCTCAGGACAGGGTCCCTACGAGCAGTACTTC. This gives the protein CASSSGQGPYEQYF. The rearrangement joins TRBV5-4 to TRBJ2-7, with 8 bases fitting TRBD1. Germline values: CDR1 SGHNT, CDR2 YYREEE (reference sequence). V was clipped by 3 bases and J by 2 bases; unmatched bases: 4. The CDR3 extends over 14 amino acids. Full variable domain (remainder filled in from reference TRBV5-4 and TRBJ2-7): ETGVTQSPTHLIKTRGQQVTLRCSSQSGHNTVSWYQQALGQGPQFIFQYYREEENGRGNFPPRFSGLQFPNYSSELNVNALELDDSALYLCASSSGQGPYEQYFGPGTRLTVT.

This chain links TRBV4-1 with TRBJ1-6, with D unclear. CDR1 is MGHRA and CDR2 is YSYEKL in the germline V gene. V lost 0 bases and J 10 bases, leaving 16 bases between the germline ends. This CDR3 region has 16 residues. The CDR3 region has the DNA TGCGCCAGCAGCCAAGAAACACCTGTGGGCCGGTCACCCCTCCACTTT. Its translation: CASSQETPVGRSPLHF.

CDR3 in amino acids: CASSFGGENIQYF. The CDR3 DNA reads as TGTGCCAGCAGTTTTGGGGGGGAAAACATTCAGTACTTC. The gene calls are TRBV28 and TRBJ2-4, with TRBD2 identical over 7 bases. CDR1 MDHEN and CDR2 SYDVKM come from the germline V gene. V dropped 3 bases and J dropped 5; count of bases not matched to a gene: 1. The CDR3 is 13 residues long.